These 27 T cell receptor beta chains share one sample of origin, sequenced in a study of T-cell reconstitution after alpha-beta-depleted transplantation in children. Construction of the TCRbeta library involved unique molecular identifiers. TCRdb used MiXCR to reprocess the PCR reads, holding one entry per CDR3 protein. The repertoire consists of nearly 400,000 distinct CDR3 sequences, with about 20% occurring once and the leading ten covering about 3.8%. Sequencing used PBMCs from the stem cell graft donor, obtained from the stem cell graft. The receptors derive from a human donor who donated a stem cell graft to a child with acute myeloid leukemia.

CDR3 protein: CASSQDGGTPHEQFF. DNA for the CDR3: TGCGCCAGCAGCCAAGATGGAGGGACACCACATGAGCAGTTCTTC. The gene calls are TRBV4-3 and TRBJ2-1; tentatively, D is TRBD1 or TRBD2 (6 bases each). This CDR3 has 15 amino acids. Trimming removed 0 bases from V and 8 bases from J, with 14 bases in between. Germline loops: CDR1 LGHNA, CDR2 YSLEER.

The chain combines TRBV5-1 with TRBJ2-7; 8 bases are a match to TRBD2. The ends lost 5 bases at V and 7 bases at J; junction bases unmatched: 14. CDR1 and CDR2 from the germline V gene are SGHRS and YFSETQ. This CDR3 spans 15 amino acids. The chain's CDR3 is CASRRTSPNSHEQYF. CDR3 bases: TGCGCCAGCAGGCGGACTAGCCCCAACTCACATGAGCAGTACTTC.

As for this clonotype: A much larger clone lies one base from this, so it may be a read error. The chain couples TRBV5-1 to TRBJ1-6, with 9 bases aligning to TRBD1. CDR3 length: 15 amino acids. The germline V gene has CDR1 SGHRS and CDR2 YFSETQ. The CDR3 spells CASTLKGQGGSPLHF. The CDR3 DNA reads as TGCGCCAGCACCTTGAAGGGACAGGGCGGGTCACCCCTCCACTTT.

This clonotype was counted only a few times. The chain has TRBV2 and TRBJ2-7, with 10 bases that match TRBD2. Germline V gene data show CDR1 as SNHLY and CDR2 as FYNNEI. CDR3 length equals 15 residues. Trimming removed 0 bases from V and 2 bases from J; junction bases left unmatched: 1. CDR3 sequence (DNA): TGTGCCAGCAGTGAAGCGGGGACTAGCGCCTACGAGCAGTACTTC. This codes for CASSEAGTSAYEQYF.

The chain joins TRBV28 to TRBJ1-2, with a weak D call TRBD1 (5 bases). The CDR3 totals 11 residues. Germline assignment: CDR1 MDHEN and CDR2 SYDVKM. Deletions cut 5 bases from V and 4 bases from J, with 5 bases between. The CDR3 loop reads CASSGGYGYTF. In DNA form, the CDR3 reads TGTGCCAGCAGTGGGGGCTATGGCTACACCTTC.

The chain recombines TRBV12-3 or TRBV12-4 with TRBJ2-3, with D possibly TRBD2 on 6 matching bases. CDR3 length equals 15 residues. V lost 5 bases and J lost 9, with 21 bases in between. The CDR3 nucleotides are TGTGCCAGCAGTCCCGGGGGAGTGGATCTGAGGACGCAGTATTTT. Protein sequence: CASSPGGVDLRTQYF.

This clonotype was recorded many times. This chain connects TRBV9 to TRBJ2-7, with D possibly being TRBD2 (6 bases). The CDR3 spans 14 residues. Trimming cost V 3 bases and J 2 bases, with 12 bases left between them. Looked up from germline, CDR1 is SGDLS and CDR2 is YYNGEE. CDR3 nucleotides: TGTGCCAGCAGCGCAGGGACTTTTACCTACGAGCAGTACTTC. Translating it yields CASSAGTFTYEQYF.

This clonotype was observed a handful of times. The chain combines TRBV7-2 with TRBJ2-1; D is undetermined. Deletions cut 8 bases from V and 3 bases from J, with 5 bases between. Germline CDR1 and CDR2: SGHTA and FQGNSA. CDR3 length equals 11 residues. The CDR3: CASGFYNEQFF. The CDR3 DNA is TGTGCCAGCGGGTTCTACAATGAGCAGTTCTTC.

V gene TRBV20-1 combines with J gene TRBJ1-1; a weak D match, TRBD1 (5 bases). V was clipped by 5 bases and J by 1 base, with 14 bases between them. CDR1 is DFQATT and CDR2 is SNEGSKA in the germline V gene (reference sequence). The CDR3 spans 14 residues. In DNA form, the CDR3 reads TGCAGTGCTTCCCGAGGGGTAGGGAACACTGAAGCTTTCTTT. Its translation: CSASRGVGNTEAFF.

The rearrangement joins TRBV20-1 to TRBJ2-1; 13 nucleotides line up with TRBD2. Germline values: CDR1 DFQATT, CDR2 SNEGSKA (reference sequence). The junction had 10 bases not matched to a gene; V was cut back by 3 bases and J by 8 bases. The length of the CDR3 is 16 residues. CDR3 residues: CSASGRTSGRADEQFF. The CDR3 coding sequence is TGCAGTGCTAGCGGCCGTACTAGCGGGAGGGCCGATGAGCAGTTCTTC.

The sample holds a few counts of this clonotype. This rearrangement joins TRBV20-1 to TRBJ2-3; 11 bases agree with TRBD2. Germline V gene data show CDR1 as DFQATT and CDR2 as SNEGSKA (reference sequence). This CDR3 spans 16 amino acids. V dropped 5 bases and J dropped 0; count of bases not matched to a gene: 7. Written as DNA, the CDR3 is TGCAGTGCTCCGACTAGCGGGGACATGAGCACAGATACGCAGTATTTT. This translates into CSAPTSGDMSTDTQYF.

This clonotype was observed many times. This chain joins TRBV29-1 and TRBJ2-7; D ambiguous. Germline V gene data show CDR1 as SQVTM and CDR2 as ANQGSEA. The CDR3 spans 13 residues. Trimming shortened V by 5 bases and J by 0 bases, and 11 bases separated the two germline ends. DNA of the CDR3: TGCAGCGTTTACTGGCTAGACTCCTACGAGCAGTACTTC. Encoded protein: CSVYWLDSYEQYF.

The chain recombines TRBV21-1 with TRBJ2-1; the table's D gene call, TRBD1, was not cross checked with the DNA. TRBV21-1 counts as a pseudogene. The length of the CDR3 is 19 residues. The CDR3 region is CASISDCRWAAVSYNEQFF. In DNA, the CDR3 is TGTGCCAGCATCTCAGACTGTCGGTGGGCGGCGGTCTCCTACAATGAGCAGTTCTTC.

This chain uses TRBV29-1 with TRBJ2-5; D unresolved. CDR3 length: 12 amino acids. V shed 2 bases and J shed 1 base, with 5 bases lying between them. Germline loops: CDR1 SQVTM, CDR2 ANQGSEA. The CDR3 loop is CSVEPPQETQYF. Here the CDR3 DNA reads TGCAGCGTTGAACCCCCCCAAGAGACCCAGTACTTC.

The chain joins TRBV12-3 or TRBV12-4 to TRBJ2-3; 7 bases fit TRBD1. This CDR3 contains 15 residues. V lost 7 bases to trimming and J lost 1 base; unmatched junction nucleotides: 8. The CDR3 region is CASNKARGRTDTQYF. The CDR3 DNA reads as TGTGCCAGCAATAAGGCGAGGGGGCGCACAGATACGCAGTATTTT.

V usage is TRBV11-3 and J usage is TRBJ2-7, with TRBD2 matching over 11 bases. The V gene's germline CDR1 is SGHNT and CDR2 YENEEA. V lost 2 bases to trimming and J lost 3 bases; unmatched junction nucleotides: 3. The CDR3 is 15 residues long. The CDR3 spells CASSLRTSGLYEQYF. CDR3 DNA: TGTGCCAGCAGCTTAAGGACTAGCGGGCTCTACGAGCAGTACTTC.

This clonotype was seen only a few times. V is TRBV27 and J is TRBJ2-1; TRBD2 aligns across 14 bases. This CDR3 is 18 amino acids long. Trimming at V came to 5 bases and at J to 7 bases, leaving 13 bases not matched to a gene. The germline V gene has CDR1 MNHEY and CDR2 SMNVEV (reference sequence). CDR3 amino acids: CASSLYRTSGRTRNEQFF. The CDR3 DNA is TGTGCCAGCAGTCTTTACCGGACTAGCGGGAGGACGAGGAATGAGCAGTTCTTC.

This clonotype was recorded a few times. V usage is TRBV6-1 and J usage is TRBJ1-6; D not resolved. The CDR3 totals 15 residues. Trimming shortened V by 6 bases and J by 8 bases, and 17 bases separated the two germline ends. CDR1 is MNHNS, CDR2 SASEGT, per germline. As DNA, the CDR3 is TGTGCCAGCAGACCCCACCCAGAGGAGGATTCACCCCTCCACTTT. Its translation: CASRPHPEEDSPLHF.

The table lists this clonotype with a few counts. The CDR3 DNA sequence: TGCAGTCTCCGGGACAGTGAAGAGACCCAGTACTTC. Encoded protein: CSLRDSEETQYF. The V call is TRBV29-1, the J call TRBJ2-5, with 7 bases aligning to TRBD1. CDR1 is SQVTM, CDR2 ANQGSEA, per germline. There are 12 residues in the CDR3. The variable domain in full, with the rest retrieved from reference TRBV29-1 and TRBJ2-5, is SAVISQKPSRDICQRGTSLTIQCQVDSQVTMMFWYRQQPGQSLTLIATANQGSEATYESGFVIDKFPISRPNLTFSTLTVSNMSPEDSSIYLCSLRDSEETQYFGPGTRLLVL.

The V and J genes are TRBV6-6 and TRBJ2-1, with D tentatively TRBD2 (5 bases). Germline V CDR1 and CDR2: MNHNY, SVGAGI (reference sequence). V was pared by 6 bases and J by 7 bases, with 10 bases between. This CDR3 is built from 12 residues. In nucleotides, the CDR3 is TGTGCCAGCAGACGCGGACTGAATGAGCAGTTCTTC. It translates to CASRRGLNEQFF.

This clonotype was recorded a few times. The V call is TRBV7-3, the J call TRBJ2-3, with 9 bases matching TRBD2. CDR1 is SGHTA, CDR2 FQGTGA, per germline. CDR3 length: 21 amino acids. V shed 2 bases, J shed 3 bases, and the junction held 21 bases outside the gene matches. The CDR3: CASSLRGGAPSGRLGTDTQYF. The CDR3 DNA is TGTGCCAGCAGCTTACGTGGTGGGGCACCCAGCGGGAGGTTGGGAACAGATACGCAGTATTTT. The full variable domain, with the rest looked up from reference TRBV7-3 and TRBJ2-3, is GAGVSQTPSNKVTEKGKYVELRCDPISGHTALYWYRQSLGQGPEFLIYFQGTGAADDSGLPNDRFFAVRPEGSVSTLKIQRTERGDSAVYLCASSLRGGAPSGRLGTDTQYFGPGTRLTVL.

The V gene is TRBV24-1, the J gene TRBJ2-3; 9 nucleotides align to TRBD1. Germline CDR1 is KGHDR and CDR2 is SFDVKD. J was trimmed by 3 bases and V by 4 bases; bases with no gene match: 7. This CDR3 has 16 residues. Here the CDR3 DNA reads TGTGCCACCAGTGAGACCGGGACAGGGAGTACAGATACGCAGTATTTT. This translates into CATSETGTGSTDTQYF.

The chain is built from TRBV29-1 and TRBJ1-2; D is uncertain. Trimming left V 4 bases short and J 2 bases short, with 11 bases between. The germline CDR1 and CDR2 sequences are SQVTM and ANQGSEA. CDR3 length: 13 residues. The CDR3 bases are TGCAGCGTTGTACAGAACCCCAACTATGGCTACACCTTC. Translating it yields CSVVQNPNYGYTF.

This clonotype showed up just a few times. The V and J genes are TRBV20-1 and TRBJ2-4; D is unclear. V was cut by 0 bases and J by 9 bases, with 12 bases left in between. Germline CDR1 and CDR2: DFQATT and SNEGSKA (reference sequence). CDR3 length: 13 residues. CDR3 coding DNA: TGCAGTGCTAGAGATCTAAAGGTATCCATTCAGTACTTC. This codes for CSARDLKVSIQYF.

V is TRBV6-1 and J is TRBJ2-1; maybe TRBD1 (5 bases). This CDR3 spans 15 amino acids. The V and J ends lost 2 bases and 1 base respectively, with 9 bases between them. Per germline, CDR1 MNHNS and CDR2 SASEGT. CDR3 nucleotide sequence: TGTGCCAGCAGTGAACAGGGCTGGTCCTACAATGAGCAGTTCTTC. Amino acids: CASSEQGWSYNEQFF.

The genes are TRBV12-3 or TRBV12-4 and TRBJ2-2; 7 nucleotides match TRBD1. Trimming removed 5 bases from V and 4 bases from J; junction bases left unmatched: 4. The CDR3 extends over 14 amino acids. In DNA form, the CDR3 reads TGTGCCAGCAGTGACAGGGCGATCACCGGGGAGCTGTTTTTT. It translates to CASSDRAITGELFF.

This clonotype has a single count. This rearrangement joins TRBV7-2 to TRBJ1-6; D ambiguous. The CDR3 consists of 16 residues. V lost 0 bases to trimming and J lost 7 bases, with 13 bases between them. CDR1 is SGHTA and CDR2 is FQGNSA in the germline V gene. Here the CDR3 DNA reads TGTGCCAGCAGCTTAGCAGGACGGGGATTGAATTCACCCCTCCACTTT. Translated, it gives CASSLAGRGLNSPLHF.